The entry below describes one TCR beta chain. Its antigen is as yet unknown. The CDR3 extends over 15 amino acids. V was pared by 4 bases and J by 1 base, with 3 bases of the junction left unmatched. Germline assignment: CDR1 LNHDA and CDR2 SQIVND (reference sequence). Generated by immunoSEQ multiplex PCR, the TCRdb table keeps only in-frame clones and is missing some. The sample includes 71,000 or so clones, roughly 77% of them seen just once. The sample comes from a study of OX40 agonist ivuxolimab in advanced cancers. For the study at large: Eligibility rules accepted prior anti-PD-1, anti-PD-L1 or anti-CTLA-4 therapy, and around 43% had some.

Study-wide findings and caveats: Partial responders at 0.1-3.0 mg/kg showed near-lowest clonal expansion. The antigens recognized by the expanded peripheral T cells, that is their antigen specificity, were not determined. In the 0.1 to 3.0 mg/kg range, CD4+ and CD8+ blood T cells had expanded clonally by week 6.

Sequenced here: CD4+ or CD8+ T cells sorted from blood, sampled in a trial of the OX40 agonist ivuxolimab. The V and J genes are TRBV19 and TRBJ2-3; 9 bases agree with TRBD2. The sequence derives from an adult with an advanced solid tumor such as melanoma, head and neck, liver or kidney cancer. The CDR3 here is CASSNLAGGTDTQYF. In DNA form, the CDR3 reads TGTGCCAGTAGTAACTTAGCGGGGGGCACAGATACGCAGTATTTT.